Each of the 32 T cell receptor beta chains below was sequenced from the same sample in a study of OX40 agonist ivuxolimab in advanced cancers. Some clones are missing from TCRdb's copy, which holds only in-frame ones; the method was immunoSEQ multiplex PCR. The sample holds fewer than 30,000 clones; over 60% are singletons and the top ten take more than 15%. Material: CD4+ or CD8+ T cells sorted from blood, obtained in a trial of the OX40 agonist ivuxolimab. Receptor source: an adult with an advanced solid tumor such as melanoma, head and neck, liver or kidney cancer.

This chain links TRBV11-2 with TRBJ2-1; D gene ambiguous. In germline, CDR1 is SGHAT, CDR2 FQNNGV. This CDR3 is 13 amino acids long. The ends were cut back, 0 bases at V and 3 bases at J, with 3 bases in the middle. The CDR3 here is CASSLDSYNEQFF. For the CDR3, the DNA is TGTGCCAGCAGCTTAGACAGCTACAATGAGCAGTTCTTC.

The gene calls are TRBV7-8 and TRBJ2-3, with D tentatively TRBD2 (5 bases). V gave up 6 bases and J gave up 2 bases, with 12 bases separating them. The CDR3 contains 14 residues. CDR1 and CDR2 from the germline V gene are SGHVS and FQNEAQ. CDR3 amino acids: CASSPSGITDTQYF. The CDR3, as DNA: TGTGCCAGCAGTCCCTCCGGGATCACAGATACGCAGTATTTT.

On this clone: Compared with germline, one end of the junction differs, possibly owing to a read error. The rearrangement links TRBV7-7 to TRBJ2-3; tentatively, D is TRBD1 (5 bases). CDR3 length equals 18 residues. Looked up from germline, CDR1 is SSHAT and CDR2 is FNYEAQ (reference sequence). CDR3 nucleotide sequence: TGTGCTAGCACCTGTCTCTACACAAACGGCAGGGAATATGATACGCAGTATTTT. Translation gives CASTCLYTNGREYDTQYF. Based on the CDR3 plus reference TRBV7-7 and TRBJ2-3, the full variable domain is GAGVSQSPRYKVTKRGQDVTLRCDPISSHATLYWYQQALGQGPEFLTYFNYEAQPDKSGLPSDRFSAERPEGSISTLTIQRTEQRDSAMYRCASTCLYTNGREYDTQYFGPGTRLTVL.

This clone turned up a few times. The DNA for the CDR3 is TGTGCCAGCAGCCCGGGGACAGGTCTCTCCTACGAGCAGTACTTC. Translation: CASSPGTGLSYEQYF. The rearrangement links TRBV7-8 to TRBJ2-7; 8 nucleotides align to TRBD1. Germline V lookup: CDR1 SGHVS, CDR2 FQNEAQ. Losses at the gene ends were 5 bases for V and 0 bases for J; bases not matched to a gene: 6. This CDR3 comprises 15 residues.

Concerning this clone: The junction shows a germline mismatch at one end, possibly a read error. Other DNA sequences within the sample encode an identical CDR3. The gene calls are TRBV2 and TRBJ2-2; a weak D match, TRBD1 (6 bases). The CDR3 length is 13 residues. CDR1 is SNHLY, CDR2 FYNNEI, per germline. The CDR3 nucleotides read TGTGCCAGTAGTGAAGGGACATCCGGGGAGCTGTTTTTT. It specifies CASSEGTSGELFF.

This clone was seen more than once but under ten times. The gene calls are TRBV4-3 and TRBJ2-7, with D possibly matching TRBD1 (5 bases). This CDR3 has 14 residues. CDR1 and CDR2 from the germline V gene are LGHNA and YSLEER. V lost 0 bases and J lost 7, with 13 bases in between. The CDR3: CASSQDQGNGEQYF. DNA of the CDR3: TGCGCCAGCAGCCAAGATCAGGGAAATGGGGAGCAGTACTTC.

The chain employs TRBV7-9 and TRBJ2-5, with D uncertain. The CDR3 length is 16 residues. Germline V gene data show CDR1 as SEHNR and CDR2 as FQNEAQ (reference sequence). V lost 5 bases and J lost 5, with 21 bases in between. The CDR3 DNA sequence: TGTGCCAGCAGCGCCTATAGTGGGGAAGGAGCGGAGACCCAGTACTTC. This gives the protein CASSAYSGEGAETQYF.

A word on this clone: The germline gene is not matched at one end of the junction; a read error may be the cause. The V call is TRBV7-9, the J call TRBJ1-6; the D gene is possibly TRBD1 (6 bases). The CDR3 runs to 18 residues. CDR1 SEHNR and CDR2 FQNEAQ come from the germline V gene (reference sequence). The CDR3 nucleotides are TGCGCCAGCAGCCCGAGACAGGTTCTGAGCTCCTATAATTCACCCCTCCACTTT. This sequence encodes CASSPRQVLSSYNSPLHF. Together with reference TRBV7-9 and TRBJ1-6, the CDR3 gives the full variable domain: DTGVSQNPRHKITKRGQNVTFRCDPISEHNRLYWYRQTLGQGPEFLTYFQNEAQLEKSRLLSDRFSAERPKGSFSTLEIQRTEQGDSAMYLCASSPRQVLSSYNSPLHFGNGTRLTVT.

The rearrangement uses TRBV6-5 and TRBJ2-5, with 7 bases aligning to TRBD2. CDR1 is MNHEY, CDR2 SVGAGI, per germline. V gave up 3 bases and J gave up 4 bases; unmatched junction bases: 2. The CDR3 has 13 amino acids. The CDR3 bases are TGTGCCAGCAGTTATGGGGGGGGAGAGACCCAGTACTTC. Amino acids: CASSYGGGETQYF.

This chain connects TRBV5-6 to TRBJ2-7; no clear D. The germline gives CDR1 SGHDT, CDR2 YYEEEE. V was pared by 3 bases and J by 3 bases, with 4 bases between. The CDR3 is 11 amino acids. Here the CDR3 reads CASSSSYEQYF. The DNA of the CDR3 is TGTGCCAGCAGCTCGAGCTACGAGCAGTACTTC.

This clone turned up a few times. This chain joins TRBV6-4 and TRBJ2-6, with a weak D call TRBD1 (5 bases). The CDR3 totals 15 residues. The V end was cut by 5 bases, the J end by 5 bases, with 13 bases between. The V gene's germline CDR1 is MRHNA and CDR2 SNTAGT. The CDR3 reads CASSYRPLRANVLTF. Written as DNA, the CDR3 is TGTGCCAGCAGTTACAGGCCGTTAAGGGCCAACGTCCTGACTTTC.

Note on this clone: This sample also contains other DNA sequences that code for the same CDR3. V usage is TRBV11-1 and J usage is TRBJ2-7, with 8 positions matching TRBD1. Germline CDR1 reads SGHAT; CDR2 reads FQDESV (reference sequence). The CDR3 runs 14 residues. V trimming: 2 bases; J trimming: 2 bases; junction bases outside the gene matches: 2. The CDR3 reads CASSLLQGAYEQYF. The CDR3 DNA reads TGTGCCAGCAGCTTACTACAGGGGGCCTACGAGCAGTACTTC.

The V call is TRBV6-5, the J call TRBJ1-1; tentatively, D is TRBD1 (5 bases). The V end was cut by 2 bases, the J end by 4 bases, with 14 bases between. The length of the CDR3 is 15 residues. Germline lookup yields CDR1 MNHEY and CDR2 SVGAGI. In DNA, the CDR3 is TGTGCCAGCAGTTACACCCGCGGGGCCGGCACTGAAGCTTTCTTT. Residues: CASSYTRGAGTEAFF.

This chain joins TRBV28 and TRBJ1-2, with D possibly being TRBD1 (6 bases). Per germline, CDR1 MDHEN and CDR2 SYDVKM. V gave up 7 bases and J gave up 4 bases, with 16 bases separating them. This CDR3 region has 14 residues. The CDR3 DNA reads as TGTGCCAGCACTATACAGGGATTTGGCTATGGCTACACCTTC. Amino acids: CASTIQGFGYGYTF.

This chain joins TRBV29-1 and TRBJ2-2; 9 positions agree with TRBD1. Germline CDR1 SQVTM, CDR2 ANQGSEA. CDR3 length: 11 residues. V shed 6 bases, J shed 14 bases, and the junction held 7 bases outside the gene matches. CDR3 region: CSVETGGLLFF. Written as DNA, the CDR3 is TGCAGCGTAGAGACAGGGGGTCTCCTGTTTTTT.

The J gene is TRBJ2-5, the V gene TRBV7-3; no clear D gene. Trimming took 5 bases from V and 3 from J, leaving 10 bases between them. Per the germline V gene, CDR1 is SGHTA and CDR2 is FQGTGA. The CDR3 consists of 13 residues. For the CDR3, the DNA is TGTGCCAGCAGCCGAGGACCGAAAGAGACCCAGTACTTC. As protein: CASSRGPKETQYF.

This clone occurred a few times. CDR3 DNA sequence: TGTGCCAGCAGCCCCACCGGCCGACCAGATACGCAGTATTTT. Translating gives CASSPTGRPDTQYF. The chain links TRBV7-8 to TRBJ2-3; D unclear. CDR3 length: 14 residues. V gave up 5 bases and J gave up 4 bases, with 13 bases separating them. Per the germline V gene, CDR1 is SGHVS and CDR2 is FQNEAQ.

With respect to this clone: A much bigger clone sits one base away, suggesting this may be a read error. V and J are TRBV6-5 and TRBJ2-7; D is uncertain. Germline CDR1 is MNHEY and CDR2 is SVGAGI. The CDR3 spans 15 residues. V was shortened by 0 bases and J by 5 bases, with 14 bases between the two germline ends. Written as DNA, the CDR3 is TGTGCCAGCAGTTACTCGAGATCCGGATTCAACGAGCAGTACTTC. Amino acids: CASSYSRSGFNEQYF.

This chain uses TRBV21-1 with TRBJ1-3. TRBV21-1 is designated a pseudogene. The CDR3 contains 15 residues. CDR3 sequence reads: CASRTTGTAGNTIYF. The CDR3 nucleotides are TGTGCCAGCAGAACCACCGGGACGGCTGGAAACACCATATATTTT.

The chain uses TRBV21-1 and TRBJ2-4; TRBD1, the D gene given by the table, was not confirmed from the DNA. TRBV21-1 is a documented pseudogene. This CDR3 region has 14 residues. CDR3 loop: CASSKQATKNIQYF. Here the CDR3 DNA reads TGTGCCAGCAGCAAACAGGCTACCAAAAACATTCAGTACTTC.

This clone was counted a few times. This chain uses TRBV4-2 with TRBJ1-5, with D perhaps TRBD1 (5 bases). Germline CDR1 reads LGHNA; CDR2 reads YNFKEQ. The CDR3 loop spans 15 amino acids. Trimming took off 5 bases at V and 0 bases at J, with 11 bases between the two ends. DNA for the CDR3: TGTGCCAGCAGCGGGACGGCAAATAGCAATCAGCCCCAGCATTTT. Residues: CASSGTANSNQPQHF.

The chain joins TRBV29-1 to TRBJ2-7, with a tentative D call TRBD2 (6 bases). Looked up from germline, CDR1 is SQVTM and CDR2 is ANQGSEA. V lost 5 bases, J lost 7 bases, and 27 bases lay in between. The CDR3 is 16 amino acids. As DNA, the CDR3 is TGCAGCGTTTTTTTTTCGAGAGGCGGGGTCTCTAGGGAGCAGTACTTC. It yields the protein CSVFFSRGGVSREQYF.

This clone was seen more than once but under ten times. The chain is built from TRBV7-9 and TRBJ1-4; D not resolved. V was cut by 5 bases and J by 3 bases, with 16 bases left in between. Germline V gene lookup returns CDR1 SEHNR and CDR2 FQNEAQ (reference sequence). The CDR3 loop spans 16 amino acids. This chain's CDR3 is CASSPPAVGANEKLFF. CDR3 in DNA: TGTGCCAGCAGCCCTCCAGCCGTCGGGGCTAATGAAAAACTGTTTTTT. Full variable domain (remainder filled in from reference TRBV7-9 and TRBJ1-4): DTGVSQNPRHKITKRGQNVTFRCDPISEHNRLYWYRQTLGQGPEFLTYFQNEAQLEKSRLLSDRFSAERPKGSFSTLEIQRTEQGDSAMYLCASSPPAVGANEKLFFGSGTQLSVL.

The chain is built from TRBV7-9 and TRBJ2-1; 9 nucleotides line up with TRBD1. The germline gives CDR1 SEHNR, CDR2 FQNEAQ (reference sequence). J gave up 7 bases and V 4 bases, and 8 bases lay outside the gene matches. The CDR3 has 15 residues. The CDR3 sequence is CASSSRQGVLNEQFF. The CDR3 coding sequence is TGTGCCAGCAGCTCCAGACAGGGGGTGTTAAATGAGCAGTTCTTC.

The rearrangement joins TRBV19 to TRBJ2-1; 10 nucleotides align to TRBD2. Germline CDR1 and CDR2: LNHDA and SQIVND (reference sequence). The V and J ends lost 4 bases and 6 bases, in that order; junction bases with no gene match: 9. The CDR3 runs to 16 residues. DNA of the CDR3: TGTGCCAGTAGTACCTCATTTAGCGGGGGGCTCAATGAGCAGTTCTTC. It translates to CASSTSFSGGLNEQFF.

The chain joins TRBV19 to TRBJ1-1; D gene unclear. This CDR3 is 12 amino acids long. V was clipped by 8 bases and J by 9 bases, with 16 bases between them. From germline, CDR1 is LNHDA and CDR2 SQIVND (reference sequence). Here the CDR3 DNA reads TGTGCCAGTCCCCTCGTGGGAGTTAAAGCTTTCTTT. Encoded protein: CASPLVGVKAFF.

The chain links TRBV9 to TRBJ2-1, with TRBD2 matching over 8 bases. The CDR3 covers 15 residues. The V segment lost 0 bases and the J segment 10 bases; nucleotides outside the gene matches: 9. Germline values: CDR1 SGDLS, CDR2 YYNGEE. CDR3 sequence: CASSVETGGTREQFF. In nucleotides, the CDR3 is TGTGCCAGCAGCGTAGAGACGGGGGGGACTCGGGAGCAGTTCTTC.

The chain links TRBV28 to TRBJ2-1; the match to TRBD1 covers 9 bases. V was clipped by 4 bases and J by 8 bases; unmatched bases: 6. Germline CDR1 is MDHEN and CDR2 is SYDVKM. This CDR3 is 14 amino acids long. The CDR3: CASSWDRDTDEQFF. The DNA of the CDR3 is TGTGCCAGCAGTTGGGACAGGGATACGGATGAGCAGTTCTTC.

The chain uses TRBV29-1 and TRBJ1-3; tentative D call: TRBD1 (6 bases). V was pared by 5 bases and J by 1 base, with 12 bases between. The CDR3 is 14 residues long. The germline CDR1 and CDR2 sequences are SQVTM and ANQGSEA. CDR3 sequence reads: CSVLQGVSGNTIYF. In DNA form, the CDR3 reads TGCAGCGTTTTACAGGGTGTATCTGGAAACACCATATATTTT.

The chain is built from TRBV5-6 and TRBJ2-7; no firm D call. The CDR3 sequence is 14 residues long. Deletions cut 2 bases from V and 1 base from J, with 10 bases between. CDR1 is SGHDT, CDR2 YYEEEE, per germline. For the CDR3, the DNA is TGTGCCAGCAGCTTTCGAGTTCAGTCCTACGAGCAGTACTTC. This sequence encodes CASSFRVQSYEQYF.

V and J are TRBV9 and TRBJ1-1, with a tentative D call TRBD1 (6 bases). CDR1 is SGDLS, CDR2 YYNGEE, per germline. V was shortened by 7 bases and J by 4 bases, with 8 bases between the two germline ends. The CDR3 has 11 amino acids. CDR3 DNA: TGTGCCAGCGGGACAACCACTGAAGCTTTCTTT. Protein sequence: CASGTTTEAFF. Full variable domain (outside the CDR3, taken from reference TRBV9 and TRBJ1-1): DSGVTQTPKHLITATGQRVTLRCSPRSGDLSVYWYQQSLDQGLQFLIQYYNGEERAKGNILERFSAQQFPDLHSELNLSSLELGDSALYFCASGTTTEAFFGQGTRLTVV.

The chain carries TRBV11-1 and TRBJ1-1; tentatively, D is TRBD1 (5 bases). Germline CDR1 SGHAT, CDR2 FQDESV (reference sequence). The CDR3 runs 12 residues. Between the trimmed V and J ends, which lost 3 bases and 5 bases, there was a span of 7 bases. CDR3 nucleotides: TGTGCCAGCAGCTTTGGGGGGACTGAAGCTTTCTTT. This codes for CASSFGGTEAFF.